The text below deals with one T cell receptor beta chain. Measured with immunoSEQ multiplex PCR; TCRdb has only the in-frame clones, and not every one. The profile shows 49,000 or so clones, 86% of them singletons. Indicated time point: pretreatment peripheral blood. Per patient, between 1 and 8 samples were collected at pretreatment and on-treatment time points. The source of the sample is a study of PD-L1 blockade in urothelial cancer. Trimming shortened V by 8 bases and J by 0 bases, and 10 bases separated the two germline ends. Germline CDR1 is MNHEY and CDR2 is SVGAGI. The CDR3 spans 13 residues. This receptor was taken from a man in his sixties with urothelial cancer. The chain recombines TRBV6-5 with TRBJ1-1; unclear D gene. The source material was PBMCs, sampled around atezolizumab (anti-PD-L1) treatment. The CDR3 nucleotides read TGTGCCAGCGTAAACAACATGAACACTGAAGCTTTCTTT. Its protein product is CASVNNMNTEAFF.